This T cell receptor beta chain was sequenced during a study of T cells in localized non-small cell lung cancer. General study results and limits: Median 57 top-100 tumor clones were shared with paired adjacent lung.

The protocol was immunoSEQ multiplex PCR, while the TCRdb copy is restricted to in-frame clones and leaves out a portion. The profile shows over 30,000 clones, approximately 90% of them singletons. In its sample, this clone was seen once. As yet, its antigen is unknown. The CDR3 contains 15 residues. Between the trimmed V and J ends, which lost 4 bases and 7 bases, there was a span of 16 bases. The germline gives CDR1 KGHSH, CDR2 LQKENI. This rearrangement joins TRBV18 to TRBJ1-4; the D is unclear. The TCR originated in a man between 40 and 70 years old with stage III lung adenocarcinoma. Sequencing was performed on peripheral blood mononuclear cells, taken before any cancer treatment. The CDR3 spells CASSLDGPRAEKLFF. The DNA of the CDR3 is TGTGCCAGCTCACTGGACGGACCTCGGGCTGAAAAACTGTTTTTT.